Below, one T cell receptor (beta chain) is given with its context. The target antigen is unknown. V gave up 1 base and J gave up 3 bases; unmatched junction bases: 5. The CDR3 is 16 amino acids. Germline CDR1 SGHAT, CDR2 FQNNGV. The study's library attached unique molecular identifiers to single cDNA molecules. TCRdb processed the RACE reads anew with MiXCR; each CDR3 protein has one entry. The sample has 20,000 to 30,000 distinct CDR3 sequences, approximately 10% seen once; the top ten hold approximately 7%. The time point is: patch test 2, 6 weeks after DPC sensitization. Treatment: therapeutic diphenylcyclopropenone sensitization with weekly scalp DPC. The study enrolled 18 to 70-year-old alopecia patients suitable for DPC. The data are from a study of human T cells and chemical hapten exposure. Regarding the study as a whole: Expanded TCRs grouped into significantly more large CDR3 similarity clusters than controls produced. PT1 expanded TCR numbers rose with patch test score.

The TCR sequence derives from a man aged 25 to 40 with alopecia areata. Some clones in this sample may be carry-over from other donors' samples. V and J are TRBV11-2 and TRBJ2-1; 8 bases fit TRBD2. The sample was whole blood, taken in connection with sensitization to the hapten diphenylcyclopropenone (DPC). CDR3 sequence: CASSLAAGASYNEQFF. The CDR3 DNA reads TGTGCCAGCAGCTTAGCAGCGGGGGCCAGCTACAATGAGCAGTTCTTC.